This is a list of T cell receptor beta chains from one sample in a study of T cells in Graves' hyperthyroidism and ophthalmopathy. In TCRdb, the multiplex PCR reads were re-called with MiXCR into one record per CDR3 protein. The sample yields around 530,000 distinct CDR3 sequences, under 20% seen once. The sample comprised blood. The receptor set was obtained from a woman under 30 with Graves' ophthalmopathy. Both conserved end residues are part of each CDR3. Fields, in order: V gene, clone size, D gene, J gene, CDR3 DNA, CDR3 protein. The D gene is left open where the match is weak. Not every row has a clone size; where given, it reads once, few, many or a size class.

>TRBV11-2|many|.|TRBJ2-5
TGTGCCAGCAACCAAATGGCCCTGGTTCAAGAGACCCAGTACTTC
CASNQMALVQETQYF
>TRBV30|many|TRBD1|TRBJ2-7
TGTGCCTGGAGTGTCGGGACAGGGGGAATCGAGCAGTACTTC
CAWSVGTGGIEQYF
>TRBV4-1|few|.|TRBJ1-1
TGCGCCAGCAGCCAAGTGTTAGGGGGCACTGAAGCTTTCTTT
CASSQVLGGTEAFF
>TRBV14|.|.|TRBJ1-3
TGTGCCAGCAGCCAAGACGCCGACCCCCCTGGAAACACCATATATTTT
CASSQDADPPGNTIYF
>TRBV7-6|.|TRBD2|TRBJ2-1
TGTGCCAGCAGCTTCGCTAGCGGGGGGGCCGTATATGAGCAGTTCTTC
CASSFASGGAVYEQFF
>TRBV7-9|many|TRBD1|TRBJ2-7
TGTGCCAGCACCCCGGGACAGGCCTACGAGCAGTACTTC
CASTPGQAYEQYF
>TRBV20-1|.|TRBD1|TRBJ1-2
TGCAGTGCTAGAGATCCTACAGGGGTGAGTGGCTACACCTTC
CSARDPTGVSGYTF
>TRBV10-3|.|.|TRBJ1-4
TGTGCCATCAGTGAGGCGGAGTTGAGGCCGCGAGGACTGTTTTTT
CAISEAELRPRGLFF
>TRBV12-3/TRBV12-4|many|.|TRBJ2-3
TGTGCCTGTCCAGCTGGGGGCACAGATACGCAGTATTTT
CACPAGGTDTQYF
>TRBV28|many|TRBD2|TRBJ2-7
TGTGCCAGCAATTTAGTAGCGGGAGGCTACGAGCAGTACTTC
CASNLVAGGYEQYF